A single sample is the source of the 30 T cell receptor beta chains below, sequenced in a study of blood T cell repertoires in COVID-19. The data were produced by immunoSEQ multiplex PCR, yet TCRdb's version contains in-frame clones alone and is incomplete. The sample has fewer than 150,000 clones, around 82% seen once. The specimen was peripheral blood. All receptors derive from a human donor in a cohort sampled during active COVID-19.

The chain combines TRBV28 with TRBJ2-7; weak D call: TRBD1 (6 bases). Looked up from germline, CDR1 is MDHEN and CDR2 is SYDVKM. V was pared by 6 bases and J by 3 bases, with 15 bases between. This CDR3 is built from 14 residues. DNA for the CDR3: TGTGCCAGCAGCCCAACAGGGAATCTCTACGAGCAGTACTTC. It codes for CASSPTGNLYEQYF. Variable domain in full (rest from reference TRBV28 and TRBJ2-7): DVKVTQSSRYLVKRTGEKVFLECVQDMDHENMFWYRQDPGLGLRLIYFSYDVKMKEKGDIPEGYSVSREKKERFSLILESASTNQTSMYLCASSPTGNLYEQYFGPGTRLTVT.

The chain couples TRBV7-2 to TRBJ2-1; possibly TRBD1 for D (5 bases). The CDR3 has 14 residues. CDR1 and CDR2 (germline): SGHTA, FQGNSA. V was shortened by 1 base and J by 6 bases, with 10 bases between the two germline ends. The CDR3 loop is CASSLVTQGNEQFF. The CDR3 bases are TGTGCCAGCAGCTTAGTAACGCAGGGCAATGAGCAGTTCTTC.

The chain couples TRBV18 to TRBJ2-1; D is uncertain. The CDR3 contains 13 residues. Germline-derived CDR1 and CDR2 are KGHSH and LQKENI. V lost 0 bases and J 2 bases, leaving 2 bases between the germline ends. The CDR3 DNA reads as TGTGCCAGCTCACCACCCACCTACAATGAGCAGTTCTTC. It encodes CASSPPTYNEQFF.

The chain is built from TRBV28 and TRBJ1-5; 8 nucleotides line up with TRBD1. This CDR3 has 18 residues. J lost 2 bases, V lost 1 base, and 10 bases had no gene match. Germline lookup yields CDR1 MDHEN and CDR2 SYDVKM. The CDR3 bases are TGTGCCAGCAGTTTATCGGCAGGGGGCCTGAGCGGCAATCAGCCCCAGCATTTT. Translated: CASSLSAGGLSGNQPQHF.

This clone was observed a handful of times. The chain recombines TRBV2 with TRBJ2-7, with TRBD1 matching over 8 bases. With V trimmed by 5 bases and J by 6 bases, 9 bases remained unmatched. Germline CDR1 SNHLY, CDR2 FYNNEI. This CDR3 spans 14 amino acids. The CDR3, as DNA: TGTGCCAGCAGTCCCAAGACAGGGGTCGGCGAGCAGTACTTC. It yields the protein CASSPKTGVGEQYF.

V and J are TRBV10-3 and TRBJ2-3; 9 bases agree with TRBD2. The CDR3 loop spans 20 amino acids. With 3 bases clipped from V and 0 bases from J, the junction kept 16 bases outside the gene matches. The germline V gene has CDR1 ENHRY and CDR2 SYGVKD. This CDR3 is CAISDPVRGGTQSSTDTQYF. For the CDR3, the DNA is TGTGCCATCAGTGACCCGGTGCGGGGGGGAACCCAATCTAGCACAGATACGCAGTATTTT.

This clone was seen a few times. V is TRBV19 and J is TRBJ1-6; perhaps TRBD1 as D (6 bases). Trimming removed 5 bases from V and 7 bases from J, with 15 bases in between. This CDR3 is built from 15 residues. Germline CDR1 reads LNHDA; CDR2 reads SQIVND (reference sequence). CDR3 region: CASSPITQGNSPLHF. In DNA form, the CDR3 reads TGTGCCAGTAGTCCGATAACACAGGGAAATTCACCCCTCCACTTT.

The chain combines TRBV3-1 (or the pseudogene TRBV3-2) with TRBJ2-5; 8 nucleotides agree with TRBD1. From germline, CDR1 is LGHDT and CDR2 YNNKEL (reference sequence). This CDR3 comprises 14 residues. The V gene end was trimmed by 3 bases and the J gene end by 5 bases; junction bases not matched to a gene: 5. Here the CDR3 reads CASSHRQGTETQYF. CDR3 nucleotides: TGTGCCAGCAGCCACAGACAGGGGACCGAGACCCAGTACTTC.

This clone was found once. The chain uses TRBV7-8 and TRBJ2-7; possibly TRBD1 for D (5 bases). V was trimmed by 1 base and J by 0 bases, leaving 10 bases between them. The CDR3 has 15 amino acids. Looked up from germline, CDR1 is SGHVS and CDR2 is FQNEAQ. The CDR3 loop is CASSLEPDTSYEQYF. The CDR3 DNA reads TGTGCCAGCAGCTTAGAACCGGACACCTCCTACGAGCAGTACTTC.

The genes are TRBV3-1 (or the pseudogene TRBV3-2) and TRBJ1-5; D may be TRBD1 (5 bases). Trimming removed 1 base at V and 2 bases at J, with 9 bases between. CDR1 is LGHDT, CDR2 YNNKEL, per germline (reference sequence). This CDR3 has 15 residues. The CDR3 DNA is TGTGCCAGCAGCCAAGCGGGGGGGGGCAATCAGCCCCAGCATTTT. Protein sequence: CASSQAGGGNQPQHF.

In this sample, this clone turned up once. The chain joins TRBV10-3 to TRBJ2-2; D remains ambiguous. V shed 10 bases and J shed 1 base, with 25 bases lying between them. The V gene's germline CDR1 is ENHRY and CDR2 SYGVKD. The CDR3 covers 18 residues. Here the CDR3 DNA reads TGTGCCAATCCCTCGCTCCGACTCTCTAAAATGAACACCGGGGAGCTGTTTTTT. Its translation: CANPSLRLSKMNTGELFF.

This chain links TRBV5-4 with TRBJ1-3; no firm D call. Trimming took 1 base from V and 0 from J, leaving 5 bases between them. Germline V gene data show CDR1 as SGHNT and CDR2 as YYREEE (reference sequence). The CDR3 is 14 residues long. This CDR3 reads CASSLRSSGNTIYF. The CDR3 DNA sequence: TGTGCCAGCAGCTTGCGGAGCTCTGGAAACACCATATATTTT. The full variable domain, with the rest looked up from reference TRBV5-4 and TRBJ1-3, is ETGVTQSPTHLIKTRGQQVTLRCSSQSGHNTVSWYQQALGQGPQFIFQYYREEENGRGNFPPRFSGLQFPNYSSELNVNALELDDSALYLCASSLRSSGNTIYFGEGSWLTVV.

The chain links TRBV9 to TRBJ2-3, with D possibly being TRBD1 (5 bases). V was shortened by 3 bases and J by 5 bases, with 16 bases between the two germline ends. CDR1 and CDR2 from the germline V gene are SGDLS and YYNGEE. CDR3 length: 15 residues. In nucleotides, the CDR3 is TGTGCCAGCAGCGCCAGGGTCCCCCGCGGAGATACGCAGTATTTT. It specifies CASSARVPRGDTQYF.

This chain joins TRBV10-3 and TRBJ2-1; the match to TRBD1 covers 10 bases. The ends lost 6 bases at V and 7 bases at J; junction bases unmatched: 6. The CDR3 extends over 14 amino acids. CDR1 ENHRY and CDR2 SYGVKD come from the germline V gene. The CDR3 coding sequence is TGTGCCATCAGCGGGACAGGGGTTAGGAATGAGCAGTTCTTC. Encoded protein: CAISGTGVRNEQFF.

CDR3 bases: TGTGCCAGCAGTGGCGAGACAGATCCACGCTGGGCCAACGTCCTGACTTTC. Amino acids: CASSGETDPRWANVLTF. The genes are TRBV2 and TRBJ2-6, with D perhaps matching TRBD1 (5 bases). The CDR3 is 17 residues long. Germline V gene lookup returns CDR1 SNHLY and CDR2 FYNNEI. V was pared by 4 bases and J by 5 bases, with 18 bases between.

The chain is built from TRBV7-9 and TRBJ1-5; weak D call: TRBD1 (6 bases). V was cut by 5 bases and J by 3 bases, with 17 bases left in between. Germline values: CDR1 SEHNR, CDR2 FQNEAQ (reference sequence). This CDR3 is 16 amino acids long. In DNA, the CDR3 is TGTGCCAGCAGCCTCTCGGGGCAGGGGTACAATCAGCCCCAGCATTTT. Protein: CASSLSGQGYNQPQHF.

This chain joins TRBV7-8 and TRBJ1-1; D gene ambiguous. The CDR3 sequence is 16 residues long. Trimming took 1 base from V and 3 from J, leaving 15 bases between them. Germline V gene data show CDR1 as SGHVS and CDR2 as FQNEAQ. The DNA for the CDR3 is TGTGCCAGCAGCTTAGACGGCAGCACACGGGACACTGAAGCTTTCTTT. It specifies CASSLDGSTRDTEAFF. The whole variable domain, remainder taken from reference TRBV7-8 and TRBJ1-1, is GAGVSQSPRYKVAKRGQDVALRCDPISGHVSLFWYQQALGQGPEFLTYFQNEAQLDKSGLPSDRFFAERPEGSVSTLKIQRTQQEDSAVYLCASSLDGSTRDTEAFFGQGTRLTVV.

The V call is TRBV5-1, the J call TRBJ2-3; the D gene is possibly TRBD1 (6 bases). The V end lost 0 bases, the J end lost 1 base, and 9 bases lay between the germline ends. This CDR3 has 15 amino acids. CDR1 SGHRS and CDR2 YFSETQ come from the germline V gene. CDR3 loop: CASSLGRTGTDTQYF. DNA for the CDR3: TGCGCCAGCAGCTTGGGAAGGACAGGCACAGATACGCAGTATTTT.

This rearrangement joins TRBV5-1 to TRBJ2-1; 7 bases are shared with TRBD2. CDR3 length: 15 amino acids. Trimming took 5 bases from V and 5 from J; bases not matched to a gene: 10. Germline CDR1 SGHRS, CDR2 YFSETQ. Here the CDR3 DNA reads TGCGCCAGCAGGGGTGGGGCGGGGGTCCACAATGAGCAGTTCTTC. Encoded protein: CASRGGAGVHNEQFF.

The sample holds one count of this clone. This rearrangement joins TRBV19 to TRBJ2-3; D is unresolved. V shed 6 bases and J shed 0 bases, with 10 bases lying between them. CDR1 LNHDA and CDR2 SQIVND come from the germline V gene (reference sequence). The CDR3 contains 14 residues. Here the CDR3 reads CASRSTSSTDTQYF. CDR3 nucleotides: TGTGCCAGTAGATCGACATCTAGCACAGATACGCAGTATTTT.

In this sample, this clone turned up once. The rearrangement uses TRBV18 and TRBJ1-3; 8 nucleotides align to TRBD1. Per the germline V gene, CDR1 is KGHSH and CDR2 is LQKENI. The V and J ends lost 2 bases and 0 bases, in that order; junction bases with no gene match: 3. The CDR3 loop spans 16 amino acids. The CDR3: CASSPGTGGSGNTIYF. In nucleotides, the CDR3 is TGTGCCAGCTCACCAGGAACAGGGGGCTCTGGAAACACCATATATTTT.

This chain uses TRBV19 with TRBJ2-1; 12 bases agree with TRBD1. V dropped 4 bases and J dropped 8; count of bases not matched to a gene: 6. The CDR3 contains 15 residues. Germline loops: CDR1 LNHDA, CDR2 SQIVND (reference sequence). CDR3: CASSTPGQGAHEQFF. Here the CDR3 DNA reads TGTGCCAGTAGTACTCCGGGACAGGGGGCCCATGAGCAGTTCTTC.

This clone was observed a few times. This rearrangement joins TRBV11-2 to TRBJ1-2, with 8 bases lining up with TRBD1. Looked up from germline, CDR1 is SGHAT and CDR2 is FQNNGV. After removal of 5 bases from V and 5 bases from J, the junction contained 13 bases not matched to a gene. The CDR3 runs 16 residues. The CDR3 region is CASSLGQGLSLYGYTF. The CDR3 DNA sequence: TGTGCCAGCAGCCTCGGACAGGGCCTCTCCCTTTATGGCTACACCTTC.

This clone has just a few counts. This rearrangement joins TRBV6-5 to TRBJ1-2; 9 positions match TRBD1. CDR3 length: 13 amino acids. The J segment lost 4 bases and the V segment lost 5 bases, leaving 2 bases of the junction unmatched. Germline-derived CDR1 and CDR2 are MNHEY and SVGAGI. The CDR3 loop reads CASSMGQGYGYTF. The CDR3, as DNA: TGTGCCAGCAGTATGGGACAGGGCTATGGCTACACCTTC.

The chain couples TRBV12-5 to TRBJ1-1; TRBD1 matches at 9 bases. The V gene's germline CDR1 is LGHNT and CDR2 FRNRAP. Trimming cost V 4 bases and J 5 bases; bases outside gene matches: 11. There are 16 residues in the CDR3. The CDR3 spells CASGSGQGGLGTEAFF. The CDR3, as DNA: TGTGCTAGTGGTTCGGGACAGGGCGGTTTGGGGACTGAAGCTTTCTTT.

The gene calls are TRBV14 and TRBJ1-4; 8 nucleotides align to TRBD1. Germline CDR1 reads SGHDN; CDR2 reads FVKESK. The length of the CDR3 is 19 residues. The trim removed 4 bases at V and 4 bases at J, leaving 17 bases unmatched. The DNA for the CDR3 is TGTGCCAGCAGCCTCCGACAGGGGCCTCCTCGGGACCTTAATGAAAAACTGTTTTTT. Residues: CASSLRQGPPRDLNEKLFF.

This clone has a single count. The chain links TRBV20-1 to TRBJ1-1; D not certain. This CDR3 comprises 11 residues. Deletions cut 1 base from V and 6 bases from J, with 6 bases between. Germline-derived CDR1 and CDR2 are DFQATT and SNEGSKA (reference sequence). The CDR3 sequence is CSARGSAEAFF. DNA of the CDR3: TGCAGTGCTAGAGGGAGCGCTGAAGCTTTCTTT.

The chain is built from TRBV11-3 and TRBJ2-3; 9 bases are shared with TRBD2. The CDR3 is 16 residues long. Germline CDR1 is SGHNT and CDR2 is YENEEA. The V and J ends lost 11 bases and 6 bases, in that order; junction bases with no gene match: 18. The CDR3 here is CALPRGRRGGPDTQYF. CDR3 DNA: TGTGCCCTACCCAGGGGTCGGCGGGGGGGCCCGGATACGCAGTATTTT.

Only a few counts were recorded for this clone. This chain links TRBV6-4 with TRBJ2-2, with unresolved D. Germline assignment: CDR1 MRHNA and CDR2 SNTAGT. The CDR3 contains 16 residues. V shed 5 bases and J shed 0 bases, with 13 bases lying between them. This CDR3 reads CASSHRLLPNTGELFF. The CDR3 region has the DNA TGTGCCAGCAGTCACCGACTGTTACCGAACACCGGGGAGCTGTTTTTT.

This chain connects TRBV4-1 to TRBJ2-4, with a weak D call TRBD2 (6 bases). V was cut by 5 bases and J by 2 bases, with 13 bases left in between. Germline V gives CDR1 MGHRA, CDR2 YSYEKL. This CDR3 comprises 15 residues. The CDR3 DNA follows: TGCGCCAGCAGCTCGACGGGAGCCACCAAAAACATTCAGTACTTC. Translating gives CASSSTGATKNIQYF.